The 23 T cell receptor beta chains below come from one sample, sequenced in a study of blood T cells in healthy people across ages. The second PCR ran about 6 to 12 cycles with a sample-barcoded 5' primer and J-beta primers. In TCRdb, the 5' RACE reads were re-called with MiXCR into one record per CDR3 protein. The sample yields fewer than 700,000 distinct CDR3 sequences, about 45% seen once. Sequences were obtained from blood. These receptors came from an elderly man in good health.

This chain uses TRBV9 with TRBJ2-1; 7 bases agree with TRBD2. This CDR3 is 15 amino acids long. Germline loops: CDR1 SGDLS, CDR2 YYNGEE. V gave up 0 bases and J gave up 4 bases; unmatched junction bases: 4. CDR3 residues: CASSVGLAEYNEQFF. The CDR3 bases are TGTGCCAGCAGCGTAGGCCTAGCGGAGTACAATGAGCAGTTCTTC.

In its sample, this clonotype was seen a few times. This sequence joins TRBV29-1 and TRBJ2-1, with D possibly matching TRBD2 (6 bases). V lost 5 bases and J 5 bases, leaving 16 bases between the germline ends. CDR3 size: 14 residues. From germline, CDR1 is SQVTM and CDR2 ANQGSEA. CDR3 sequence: CSVFPRGEDNEQFF. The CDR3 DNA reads TGCAGCGTTTTTCCTAGAGGGGAGGACAATGAGCAGTTCTTC.

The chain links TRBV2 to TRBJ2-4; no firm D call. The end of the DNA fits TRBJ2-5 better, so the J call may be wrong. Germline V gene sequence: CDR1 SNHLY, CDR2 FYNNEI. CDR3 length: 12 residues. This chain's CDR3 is CASSEQEETQYF. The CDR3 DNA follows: TGTGCCAGCAGTGAGCAGGAAGAGACCCAGTACTTC.

The CDR3 loop reads CASSLDWVRGTDTQYF. For the CDR3, the DNA is TGCGCCAGCAGCCTTGACTGGGTTCGGGGCACAGATACGCAGTATTTT. The chain has TRBV4-3 and TRBJ2-3; D unresolved. The V end was cut by 4 bases, the J end by 1 base, with 15 bases between. CDR1 is LGHNA and CDR2 is YSLEER in the germline V gene. The CDR3 length is 16 residues.

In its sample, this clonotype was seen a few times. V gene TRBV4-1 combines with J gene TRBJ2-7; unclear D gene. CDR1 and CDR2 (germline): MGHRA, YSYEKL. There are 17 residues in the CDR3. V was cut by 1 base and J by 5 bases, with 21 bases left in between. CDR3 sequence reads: CASSQVLNRPTWDEQYF. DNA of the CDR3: TGCGCCAGCAGCCAAGTCCTAAATCGGCCGACCTGGGACGAGCAGTACTTC.

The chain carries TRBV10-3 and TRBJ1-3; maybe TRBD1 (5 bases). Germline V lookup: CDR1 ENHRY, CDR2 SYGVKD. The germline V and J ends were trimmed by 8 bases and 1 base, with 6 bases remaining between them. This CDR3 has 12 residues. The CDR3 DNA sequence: TGTGCCATCCAGGGTTCTGGAAACACCATATATTTT. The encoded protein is CAIQGSGNTIYF.

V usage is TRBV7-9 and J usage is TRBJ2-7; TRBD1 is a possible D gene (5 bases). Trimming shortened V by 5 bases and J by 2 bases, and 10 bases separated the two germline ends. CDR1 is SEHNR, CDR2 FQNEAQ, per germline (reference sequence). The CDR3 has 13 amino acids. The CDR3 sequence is CASSTGTTYEQYF. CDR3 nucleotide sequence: TGTGCCAGCAGCACAGGAACTACCTACGAGCAGTACTTC.

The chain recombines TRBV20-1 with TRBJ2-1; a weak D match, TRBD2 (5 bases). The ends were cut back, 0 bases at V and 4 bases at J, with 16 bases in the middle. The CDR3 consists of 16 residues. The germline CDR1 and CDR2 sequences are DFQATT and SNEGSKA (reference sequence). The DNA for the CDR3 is TGCAGTGCTAGAGATCGGGGTGTGCTCCGTTACAATGAGCAGTTCTTC. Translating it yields CSARDRGVLRYNEQFF.

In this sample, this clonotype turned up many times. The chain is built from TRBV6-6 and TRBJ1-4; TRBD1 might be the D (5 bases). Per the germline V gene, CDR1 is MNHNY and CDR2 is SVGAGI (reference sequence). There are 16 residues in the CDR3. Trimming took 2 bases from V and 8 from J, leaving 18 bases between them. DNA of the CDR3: TGTGCCAGCAGTTACCCCGGGGGAGAAGCCAGCGAAAAACTGTTTTTT. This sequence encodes CASSYPGGEASEKLFF.

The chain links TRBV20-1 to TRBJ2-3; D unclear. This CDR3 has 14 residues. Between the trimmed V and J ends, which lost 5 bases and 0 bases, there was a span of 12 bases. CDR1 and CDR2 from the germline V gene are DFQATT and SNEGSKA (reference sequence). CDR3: CSALPGRSTDTQYF. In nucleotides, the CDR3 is TGCAGTGCTCTCCCCGGGCGAAGCACAGATACGCAGTATTTT.

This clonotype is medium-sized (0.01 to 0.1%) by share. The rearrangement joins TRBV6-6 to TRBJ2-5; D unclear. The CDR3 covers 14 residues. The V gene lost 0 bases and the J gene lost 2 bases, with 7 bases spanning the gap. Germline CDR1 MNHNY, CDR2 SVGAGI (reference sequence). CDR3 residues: CASSYSREQETQYF. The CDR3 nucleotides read TGTGCCAGCAGTTACTCTAGGGAACAAGAGACCCAGTACTTC.

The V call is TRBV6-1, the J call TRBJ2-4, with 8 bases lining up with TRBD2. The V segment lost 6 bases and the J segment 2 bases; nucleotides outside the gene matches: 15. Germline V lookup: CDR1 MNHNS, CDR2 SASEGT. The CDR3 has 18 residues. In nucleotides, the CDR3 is TGTGCCAGCAGCCACTACTCAGCGGGGGCTGGATCCAAAAACATTCAGTACTTC. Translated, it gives CASSHYSAGAGSKNIQYF.

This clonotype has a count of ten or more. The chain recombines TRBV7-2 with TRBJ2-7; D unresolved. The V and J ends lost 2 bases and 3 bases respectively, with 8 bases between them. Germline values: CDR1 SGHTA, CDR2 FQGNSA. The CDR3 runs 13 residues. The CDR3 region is CASSLSPNYEQYF. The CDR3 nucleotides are TGTGCCAGCAGCTTAAGCCCTAACTACGAGCAGTACTTC. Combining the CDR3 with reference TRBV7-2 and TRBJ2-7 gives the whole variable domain GAGVSQSPSNKVTEKGKDVELRCDPISGHTALYWYRQSLGQGLEFLIYFQGNSAPDKSGLPSDRFSAERTGGSVSTLTIQRTQQEDSAVYLCASSLSPNYEQYFGPGTRLTVT.

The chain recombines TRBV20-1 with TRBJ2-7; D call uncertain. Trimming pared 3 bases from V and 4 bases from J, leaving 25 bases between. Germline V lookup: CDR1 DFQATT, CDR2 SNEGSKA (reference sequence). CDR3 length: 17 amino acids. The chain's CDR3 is CSASPPRPQVLEYEQYF. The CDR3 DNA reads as TGCAGTGCTAGTCCGCCGAGGCCCCAAGTTTTAGAGTACGAGCAGTACTTC.

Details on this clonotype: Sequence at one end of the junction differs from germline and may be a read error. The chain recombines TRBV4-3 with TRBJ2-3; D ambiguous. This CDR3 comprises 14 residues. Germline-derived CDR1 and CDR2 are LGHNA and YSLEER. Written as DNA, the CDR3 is TGCGCCAACAGCCAAGATGGCCACACAGATACGCAGTATTTT. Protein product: CANSQDGHTDTQYF.

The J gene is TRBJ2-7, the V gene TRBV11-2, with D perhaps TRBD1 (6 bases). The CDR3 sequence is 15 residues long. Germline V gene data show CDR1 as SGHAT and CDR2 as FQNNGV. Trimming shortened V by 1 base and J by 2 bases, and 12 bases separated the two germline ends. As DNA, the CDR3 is TGTGCCAGCAGCTTAGCAGGGGTCGATACCTACGAGCAGTACTTC. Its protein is CASSLAGVDTYEQYF.

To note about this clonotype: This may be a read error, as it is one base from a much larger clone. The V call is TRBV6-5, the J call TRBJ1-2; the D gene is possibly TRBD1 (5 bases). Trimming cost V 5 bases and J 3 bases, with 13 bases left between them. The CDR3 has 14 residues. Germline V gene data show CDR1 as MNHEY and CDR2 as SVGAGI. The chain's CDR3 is CASSGGGRYYGYTF. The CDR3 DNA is TGTGCCAGCAGTGGGGGGGGACGGTACTATGGCTACACCTTC.

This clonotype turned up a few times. CDR3 coding DNA: TGTGCCATCAGTGAGAGAATAAACGATTCACCCCTCCACTTT. Its protein is CAISERINDSPLHF. The chain carries TRBV10-3 and TRBJ1-6; D is unclear. The germline CDR1 and CDR2 sequences are ENHRY and SYGVKD. The CDR3 is 14 amino acids. V was cut by 2 bases and J by 8 bases, with 10 bases left in between.

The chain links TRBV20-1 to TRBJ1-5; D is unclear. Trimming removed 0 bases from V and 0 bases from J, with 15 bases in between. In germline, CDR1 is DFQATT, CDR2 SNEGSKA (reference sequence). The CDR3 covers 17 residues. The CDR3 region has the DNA TGCAGTGCTAGAGAGCAGAGTAGGACCATTAGCAATCAGCCCCAGCATTTT. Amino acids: CSAREQSRTISNQPQHF.

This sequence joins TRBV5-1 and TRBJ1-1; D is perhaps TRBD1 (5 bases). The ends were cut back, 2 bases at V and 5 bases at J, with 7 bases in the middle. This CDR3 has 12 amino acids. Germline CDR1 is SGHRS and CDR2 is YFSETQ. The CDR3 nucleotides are TGCGCCAGCAGCTTCGGGGGAACTGAAGCTTTCTTT. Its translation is CASSFGGTEAFF.

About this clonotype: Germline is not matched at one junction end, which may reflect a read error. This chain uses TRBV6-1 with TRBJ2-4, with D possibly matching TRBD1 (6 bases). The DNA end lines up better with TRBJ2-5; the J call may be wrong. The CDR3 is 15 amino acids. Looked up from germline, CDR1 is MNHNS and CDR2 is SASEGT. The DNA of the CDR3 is TGTGCCCGCAGTGAAGAATCCAGGGGCCGGGAGACCCAGTACTTC. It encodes CARSEESRGRETQYF.

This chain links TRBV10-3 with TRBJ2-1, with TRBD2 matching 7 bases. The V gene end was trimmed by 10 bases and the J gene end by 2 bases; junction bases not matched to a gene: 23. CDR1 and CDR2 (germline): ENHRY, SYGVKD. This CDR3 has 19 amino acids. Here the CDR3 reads CASPGREVLADKAYNEQFF. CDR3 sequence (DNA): TGTGCCAGCCCGGGACGGGAGGTTCTAGCGGACAAGGCCTACAATGAGCAGTTCTTC.

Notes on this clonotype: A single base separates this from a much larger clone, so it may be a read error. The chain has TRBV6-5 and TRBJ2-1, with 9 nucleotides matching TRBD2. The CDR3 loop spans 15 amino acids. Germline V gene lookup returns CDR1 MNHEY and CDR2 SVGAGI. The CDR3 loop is CVSSYGAGGPYEQFF. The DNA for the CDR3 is TGTGTCAGCAGTTACGGGGCGGGGGGGCCCTATGAGCAGTTCTTC.